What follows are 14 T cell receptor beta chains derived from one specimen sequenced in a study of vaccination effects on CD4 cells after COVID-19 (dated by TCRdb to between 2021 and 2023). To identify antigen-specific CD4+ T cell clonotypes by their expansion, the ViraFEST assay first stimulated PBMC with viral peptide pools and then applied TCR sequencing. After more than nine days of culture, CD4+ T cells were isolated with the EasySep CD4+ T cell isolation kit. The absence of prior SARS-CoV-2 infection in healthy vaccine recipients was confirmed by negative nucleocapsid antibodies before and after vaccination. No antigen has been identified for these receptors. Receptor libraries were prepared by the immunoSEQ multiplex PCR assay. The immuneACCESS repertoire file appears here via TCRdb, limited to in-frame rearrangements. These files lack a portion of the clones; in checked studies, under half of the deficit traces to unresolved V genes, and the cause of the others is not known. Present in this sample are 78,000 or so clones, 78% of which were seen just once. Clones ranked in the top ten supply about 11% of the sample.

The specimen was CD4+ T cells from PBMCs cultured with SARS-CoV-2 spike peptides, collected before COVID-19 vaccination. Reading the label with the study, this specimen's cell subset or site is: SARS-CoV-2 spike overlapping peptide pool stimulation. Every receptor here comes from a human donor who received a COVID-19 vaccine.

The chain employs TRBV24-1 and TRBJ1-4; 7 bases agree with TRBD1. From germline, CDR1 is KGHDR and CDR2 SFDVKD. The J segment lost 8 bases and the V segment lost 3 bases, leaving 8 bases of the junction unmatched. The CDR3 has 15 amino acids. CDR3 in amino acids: CATSDGAGGFEKLFF. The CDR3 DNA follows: TGTGCCACCAGTGATGGGGCAGGGGGGTTCGAAAAACTGTTTTTT.

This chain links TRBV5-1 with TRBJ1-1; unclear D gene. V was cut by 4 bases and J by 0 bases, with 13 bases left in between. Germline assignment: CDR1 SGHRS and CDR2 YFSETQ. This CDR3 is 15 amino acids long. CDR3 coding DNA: TGCGCCAGCAGCAATTGGGCCGGCTTGAACACTGAAGCTTTCTTT. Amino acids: CASSNWAGLNTEAFF.

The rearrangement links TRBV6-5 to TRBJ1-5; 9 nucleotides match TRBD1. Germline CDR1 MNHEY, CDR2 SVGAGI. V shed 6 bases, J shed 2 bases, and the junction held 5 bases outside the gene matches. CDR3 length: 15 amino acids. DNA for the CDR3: TGTGCCAGCAGGCCGGACAGGGGAGGCAATCAGCCCCAGCATTTT. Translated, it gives CASRPDRGGNQPQHF.

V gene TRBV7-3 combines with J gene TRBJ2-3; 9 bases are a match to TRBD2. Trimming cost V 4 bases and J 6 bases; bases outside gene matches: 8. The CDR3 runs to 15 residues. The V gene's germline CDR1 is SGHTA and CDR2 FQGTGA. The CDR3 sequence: CASSSPGLAVDTQYF. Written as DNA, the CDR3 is TGTGCCAGCAGCTCTCCGGGACTAGCAGTGGATACGCAGTATTTT.

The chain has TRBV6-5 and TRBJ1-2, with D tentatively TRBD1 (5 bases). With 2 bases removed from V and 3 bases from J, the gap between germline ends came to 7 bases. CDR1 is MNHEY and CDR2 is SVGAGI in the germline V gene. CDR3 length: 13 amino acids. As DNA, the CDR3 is TGTGCCAGCAGTTACGACAGAGACTATGGCTACACCTTC. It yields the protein CASSYDRDYGYTF.

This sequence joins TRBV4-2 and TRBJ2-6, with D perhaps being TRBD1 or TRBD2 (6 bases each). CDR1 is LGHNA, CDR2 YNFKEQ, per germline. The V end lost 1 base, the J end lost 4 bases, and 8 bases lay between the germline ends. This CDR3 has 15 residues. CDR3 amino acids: CASSQGGAGANVLTF. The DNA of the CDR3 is TGTGCCAGCAGCCAAGGGGGGGCCGGGGCCAACGTCCTGACTTTC.

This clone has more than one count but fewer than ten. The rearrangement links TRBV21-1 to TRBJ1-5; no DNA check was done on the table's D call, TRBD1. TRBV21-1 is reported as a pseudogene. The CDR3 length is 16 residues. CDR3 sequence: CASTQGAEYSNQPQHF. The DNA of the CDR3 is TGTGCCAGCACCCAAGGGGCAGAATATAGCAATCAGCCCCAGCATTTT.

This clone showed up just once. In DNA form, the CDR3 reads TGCAGTGCTAGAGGGGGTGAAAAACTGTTTTTT. Amino acids: CSARGGEKLFF. This sequence joins TRBV20-1 and TRBJ1-4; D uncertain. The CDR3 runs 11 residues. The V gene's germline CDR1 is DFQATT and CDR2 SNEGSKA (reference sequence). Trimming removed 1 base at V and 7 bases at J, with 4 bases between.

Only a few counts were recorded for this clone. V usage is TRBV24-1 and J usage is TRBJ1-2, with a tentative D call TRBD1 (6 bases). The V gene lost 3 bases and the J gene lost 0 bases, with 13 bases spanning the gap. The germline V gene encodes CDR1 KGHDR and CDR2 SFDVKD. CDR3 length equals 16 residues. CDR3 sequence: CATSDGTHHANYGYTF. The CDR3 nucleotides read TGTGCCACCAGTGATGGGACACACCACGCTAACTATGGCTACACCTTC.

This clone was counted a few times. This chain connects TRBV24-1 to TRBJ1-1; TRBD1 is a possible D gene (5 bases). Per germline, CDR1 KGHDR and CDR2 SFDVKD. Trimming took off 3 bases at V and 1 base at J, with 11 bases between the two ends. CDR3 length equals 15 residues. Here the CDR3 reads CATSDGGSANTEAFF. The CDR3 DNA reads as TGTGCCACCAGTGATGGGGGGTCCGCGAACACTGAAGCTTTCTTT.

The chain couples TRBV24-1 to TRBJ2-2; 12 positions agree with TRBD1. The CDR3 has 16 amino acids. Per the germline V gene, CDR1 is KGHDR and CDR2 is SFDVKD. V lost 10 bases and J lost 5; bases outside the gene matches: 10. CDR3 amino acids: CATATGTGGETGELFF. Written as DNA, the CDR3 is TGTGCCACAGCCACCGGGACAGGGGGCGAAACCGGGGAGCTGTTTTTT.

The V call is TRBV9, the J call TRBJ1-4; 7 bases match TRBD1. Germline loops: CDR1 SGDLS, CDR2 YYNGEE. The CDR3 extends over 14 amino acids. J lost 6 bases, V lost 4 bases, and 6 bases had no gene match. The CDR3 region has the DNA TGTGCCAGCAGCCAGACAGGGTGGGATGAAAAACTGTTTTTT. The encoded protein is CASSQTGWDEKLFF. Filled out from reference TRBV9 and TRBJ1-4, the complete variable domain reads DSGVTQTPKHLITATGQRVTLRCSPRSGDLSVYWYQQSLDQGLQFLIQYYNGEERAKGNILERFSAQQFPDLHSELNLSSLELGDSALYFCASSQTGWDEKLFFGSGTQLSVL.

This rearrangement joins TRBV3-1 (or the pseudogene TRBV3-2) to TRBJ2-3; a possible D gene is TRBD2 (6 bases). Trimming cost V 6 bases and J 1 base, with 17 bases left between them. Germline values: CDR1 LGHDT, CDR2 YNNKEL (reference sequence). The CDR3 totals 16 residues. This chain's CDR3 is CASSFLVGGGTDTQYF. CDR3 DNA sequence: TGTGCCAGCAGTTTCTTGGTCGGCGGGGGCACAGATACGCAGTATTTT.

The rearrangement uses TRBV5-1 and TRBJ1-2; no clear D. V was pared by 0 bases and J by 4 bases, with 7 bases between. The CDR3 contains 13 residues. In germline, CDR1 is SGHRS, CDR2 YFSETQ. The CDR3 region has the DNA TGCGCCAGCAGCTTGGGCAGCTTCTATGGCTACACCTTC. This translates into CASSLGSFYGYTF.